The clone carrying this T cell receptor (beta chain) came up a few times. Deletions cut 2 bases from V and 3 bases from J, with 10 bases between. This CDR3 is 14 amino acids long. Germline-derived CDR1 and CDR2 are PRHDT and FYEKMQ (reference sequence). Participant-reported clinical history was the basis for cohort assignment. The repertoire was sequenced with immunoSEQ multiplex PCR; TCRdb's copy has only in-frame clones and lacks some. This sample has about 220,000 clones, with 80% to 90% found just once. This record comes from a study of blood T cell repertoires in COVID-19. The sample was PBMCs or T cells enriched from blood (not recorded which). This chain connects TRBV13 to TRBJ1-1; D gene ambiguous. The source of this sequence is a woman aged 18-29 years in a cohort exposed to, infected with or recovered from COVID-19 (not recorded which). The CDR3 reads CASSLPGYDTEAFF. The CDR3 DNA follows: TGTGCCAGCAGCTTACCGGGTTACGACACTGAAGCTTTCTTT.